Following are 26 T cell receptor beta chains from one sample sequenced in a study of blood T cell repertoires in COVID-19. The protocol was immunoSEQ multiplex PCR, while the TCRdb copy is restricted to in-frame clones and leaves out a portion. The sample contains tens of thousands of clones, under 90% of which appear only once. Sequenced input: peripheral blood. The receptors shown here come from an elderly man with acute or convalescent COVID-19.

V is TRBV4-1 and J is TRBJ1-5; no definite D call. This CDR3 has 15 amino acids. The ends were cut back, 2 bases at V and 4 bases at J, with 12 bases in the middle. Germline V gene data show CDR1 as MGHRA and CDR2 as YSYEKL. CDR3 sequence: CASSQTPLGNQPQHF. DNA for the CDR3: TGCGCCAGCAGCCAAACCCCCCTCGGGAATCAGCCCCAGCATTTT.

This clone was observed once. V and J are TRBV5-6 and TRBJ2-2; 7 bases map to TRBD1. The J segment lost 3 bases and the V segment lost 4 bases, leaving 6 bases of the junction unmatched. CDR1 SGHDT and CDR2 YYEEEE come from the germline V gene. The length of the CDR3 is 15 residues. CDR3 amino acids: CASSIVQGDTGELFF. In DNA form, the CDR3 reads TGTGCCAGCAGCATAGTGCAGGGGGACACCGGGGAGCTGTTTTTT. Drawing the rest from reference TRBV5-6 and TRBJ2-2, the complete variable domain is DAGVTQSPTHLIKTRGQQVTLRCSPKSGHDTVSWYQQALGQGPQFIFQYYEEEERQRGNFPDRFSGHQFPNYSSELNVNALLLGDSALYLCASSIVQGDTGELFFGEGSRLTVL.

The chain uses TRBV6-5 and TRBJ1-1, with D possibly matching TRBD1 (5 bases). This CDR3 comprises 13 residues. The ends were cut back, 2 bases at V and 4 bases at J, with 8 bases in the middle. Germline V CDR1 and CDR2: MNHEY, SVGAGI. CDR3 residues: CASSYSTGTEAFF. The CDR3 DNA reads as TGTGCCAGCAGTTACAGTACAGGCACTGAAGCTTTCTTT.

The chain combines TRBV30 with TRBJ2-3; perhaps TRBD1 as D (5 bases). Germline CDR1 GTSNPN, CDR2 SVGIG (reference sequence). This CDR3 region has 12 residues. Between the trimmed V and J ends, which lost 6 bases and 3 bases, there was a span of 10 bases. This CDR3 is CACRVLTDTQYF. In nucleotides, the CDR3 is TGTGCCTGCAGGGTTTTGACAGATACGCAGTATTTT.

The rearrangement links TRBV27 to TRBJ2-2; TRBD2 matches 13 bases. The trim removed 5 bases at V and 5 bases at J, leaving 8 bases unmatched. Germline CDR1 is MNHEY and CDR2 is SMNVEV (reference sequence). CDR3 size: 17 residues. The CDR3 is CASSGLAGAGETGELFF. The CDR3 DNA is TGTGCCAGCAGTGGACTAGCGGGAGCGGGTGAAACCGGGGAGCTGTTTTTT.

This chain connects TRBV7-2 to TRBJ2-7; TRBD2 agrees at 7 bases. V was clipped by 4 bases and J by 12 bases; unmatched bases: 21. Germline loops: CDR1 SGHTA, CDR2 FQGNSA. The CDR3 has 16 amino acids. The CDR3 DNA reads TGTGCCAGCAGCTCTAGTAATTCCTACGGCGGGAGAGGACGGTACTTC. Translation: CASSSSNSYGGRGRYF.

The chain has TRBV6-6 and TRBJ1-5; D uncertain. Germline V gene data show CDR1 as MNHNY and CDR2 as SVGAGI (reference sequence). The CDR3 consists of 15 residues. Trimming left V 5 bases short and J 0 bases short, with 11 bases between. As DNA, the CDR3 is TGTGCCAGCAGTCCCGGGATTTATAGCAATCAGCCCCAGCATTTT. It yields the protein CASSPGIYSNQPQHF.

The chain recombines TRBV5-1 with TRBJ1-2; D ambiguous. Trimming took off 3 bases at V and 2 bases at J, with 20 bases between the two ends. Germline values: CDR1 SGHRS, CDR2 YFSETQ. This CDR3 is built from 17 residues. The CDR3 DNA reads as TGCGCCAGCAGCTATCACGACATTGGCTTCTCAAACTATGGCTACACCTTC. It codes for CASSYHDIGFSNYGYTF.

In its sample, this clone was seen a few times. The rearrangement joins TRBV28 to TRBJ1-2; 9 bases match TRBD1. V lost 6 bases, J lost 6 bases, and 8 bases stayed unmatched. This CDR3 has 14 amino acids. Germline V CDR1 and CDR2: MDHEN, SYDVKM. The CDR3 is CASSPAGTGNGYTF. The CDR3 DNA is TGTGCCAGCAGCCCCGCCGGGACAGGGAATGGCTACACCTTC.

The chain has TRBV28 and TRBJ1-5; D not resolved. CDR3 length equals 17 residues. With 2 bases removed from V and 0 bases from J, the gap between germline ends came to 14 bases. CDR1 MDHEN and CDR2 SYDVKM come from the germline V gene. In DNA, the CDR3 is TGTGCCAGCAGTTTAGGTTCGGGGAAAAGTAGCAATCAGCCCCAGCATTTT. Its protein is CASSLGSGKSSNQPQHF.

This chain uses TRBV6-6 with TRBJ2-3; the D gene is possibly TRBD2 (8 bases). V lost 5 bases and J 1 base, leaving 16 bases between the germline ends. The CDR3 covers 16 residues. From germline, CDR1 is MNHNY and CDR2 SVGAGI (reference sequence). Written as DNA, the CDR3 is TGTGCCAGCAGTGCTATAGCGGGGACAGGCACAGATACGCAGTATTTT. Amino acids: CASSAIAGTGTDTQYF.

This chain uses TRBV18 with TRBJ1-1, with D perhaps TRBD1 (5 bases). Trimming stripped 6 bases from V and 4 bases from J, with 12 bases between. This CDR3 comprises 13 residues. Germline CDR1 and CDR2: KGHSH and LQKENI. CDR3 nucleotides: TGTGCCAGCTCTTCCATTCAGGGCACTGAAGCTTTCTTT. It is translated as CASSSIQGTEAFF.

This clone was detected ten times or more. This sequence joins TRBV3-1 (or the pseudogene TRBV3-2) and TRBJ1-3; D gene ambiguous. This CDR3 region has 15 residues. The ends were cut back, 0 bases at V and 2 bases at J, with 8 bases in the middle. Germline CDR1 reads LGHDT; CDR2 reads YNNKEL (reference sequence). This chain's CDR3 is CASSQDLSPGNTIYF. CDR3 bases: TGTGCCAGCAGCCAAGATTTATCCCCTGGAAACACCATATATTTT.

CDR3 residues: CASSNRGGQSDTQYF. CDR3 coding DNA: TGTGCCAGCAGTAACCGAGGGGGCCAGTCAGATACGCAGTATTTT. The chain recombines TRBV28 with TRBJ2-3; 7 positions match TRBD1. The CDR3 runs 15 residues. V lost 5 bases to trimming and J lost 4 bases; unmatched junction nucleotides: 9. CDR1 and CDR2 from the germline V gene are MDHEN and SYDVKM.

The rearrangement joins TRBV21-1 to TRBJ1-5; the table's D call, TRBD1, has no DNA check behind it. TRBV21-1 is listed as a pseudogene. The CDR3 has 14 amino acids. CDR3 in amino acids: CASFRDRNNQPQHF. The CDR3 DNA follows: TGTGCCAGCTTTCGGGACAGGAATAATCAGCCCCAGCATTTT.

About this clone itself: The same CDR3 is also encoded by other DNA sequences in this sample. The rearrangement uses TRBV7-3 and TRBJ1-1, with D maybe TRBD1 (5 bases). CDR3 length equals 14 residues. V dropped 0 bases and J dropped 1 base, with 6 bases sitting between them. Germline CDR1 and CDR2: SGHTA and FQGTGA. The CDR3 loop reads CASSLTGGNTEAFF. Written as DNA, the CDR3 is TGTGCCAGCAGCTTAACCGGGGGGAACACTGAAGCTTTCTTT.

The chain uses TRBV6-5 and TRBJ1-5; D unresolved. Germline CDR1 and CDR2: MNHEY and SVGAGI. The length of the CDR3 is 14 residues. Trimming shortened V by 0 bases and J by 8 bases, and 11 bases separated the two germline ends. The DNA of the CDR3 is TGTGCCAGCAGTTACTCTGCAGGATCGAAGCCCCAGCATTTT. Residues: CASSYSAGSKPQHF.

This clone came up a few times. The chain carries TRBV7-9 and TRBJ2-1; 14 positions match TRBD2. The ends lost 6 bases at V and 6 bases at J; junction bases unmatched: 4. From germline, CDR1 is SEHNR and CDR2 FQNEAQ (reference sequence). The CDR3 is 15 residues long. As DNA, the CDR3 is TGTGCCAGCAGGCAGACTAGCGGGAGGGCCAATGAGCAGTTCTTC. The encoded protein is CASRQTSGRANEQFF.

The chain recombines TRBV12-5 with TRBJ1-5; TRBD1 aligns across 8 bases. The J segment lost 7 bases and the V segment lost 5 bases, leaving 10 bases of the junction unmatched. The CDR3 totals 15 residues. In germline, CDR1 is LGHNT, CDR2 FRNRAP. The CDR3 sequence: CASGTGTGVGQPQHF. CDR3 bases: TGTGCTAGTGGTACCGGGACAGGAGTCGGGCAGCCCCAGCATTTT. Looking up the rest from reference TRBV12-5 and TRBJ1-5 gives the full variable domain: DARVTQTPRHKVTEMGQEVTMRCQPILGHNTVFWYRQTMMQGLELLAYFRNRAPLDDSGMPKDRFSAEMPDATLATLKIQPSEPRDSAVYFCASGTGTGVGQPQHFGDGTRLSIL.

This chain links TRBV18 with TRBJ1-5; D uncertain. The V gene lost 2 bases and the J gene lost 5 bases, with 7 bases spanning the gap. Per germline, CDR1 KGHSH and CDR2 LQKENI. This CDR3 is built from 13 residues. The chain's CDR3 is CASSPDTYQPQHF. In DNA form, the CDR3 reads TGTGCCAGCTCACCAGACACGTATCAGCCCCAGCATTTT.

The genes are TRBV18 and TRBJ1-4; 8 positions agree with TRBD1. Trimming took 3 bases from V and 5 from J; bases not matched to a gene: 2. The CDR3 is 14 amino acids. CDR1 is KGHSH and CDR2 is LQKENI in the germline V gene. In DNA form, the CDR3 reads TGTGCCAGCTCACCCAGGACAGGGAATGAAAAACTGTTTTTT. Encoded protein: CASSPRTGNEKLFF.

V and J are TRBV3-1 (or the pseudogene TRBV3-2) and TRBJ1-4; D call uncertain. This CDR3 region has 15 residues. Germline loops: CDR1 LGHDT, CDR2 YNNKEL (reference sequence). Trimming pared 2 bases from V and 0 bases from J, leaving 7 bases between. CDR3 sequence reads: CASSQYGATNEKLFF. For the CDR3, the DNA is TGTGCCAGCAGCCAATACGGTGCAACTAATGAAAAACTGTTTTTT.

The chain carries TRBV19 and TRBJ2-1, with TRBD2 matching over 12 bases. The CDR3 covers 18 residues. Germline V gene data show CDR1 as LNHDA and CDR2 as SQIVND (reference sequence). Losses at the gene ends were 4 bases for V and 8 bases for J; bases not matched to a gene: 15. The CDR3 sequence: CASSTRKTSGRAIDEQFF. Written as DNA, the CDR3 is TGTGCCAGTAGTACCCGTAAGACTAGCGGGAGAGCTATTGATGAGCAGTTCTTC.

The rearrangement joins TRBV19 to TRBJ1-6, with D possibly matching TRBD1 (5 bases). Germline-derived CDR1 and CDR2 are LNHDA and SQIVND (reference sequence). V lost 5 bases, J lost 9 bases, and 14 bases lay in between. The CDR3 has 14 residues. Here the CDR3 DNA reads TGTGCCAGTAGTCCAAATCGACAGTTTTCACCCCTCCACTTT. Amino acids: CASSPNRQFSPLHF. The full variable domain, rest sourced from reference TRBV19 and TRBJ1-6, is DGGITQSPKYLFRKEGQNVTLSCEQNLNHDAMYWYRQDPGQGLRLIYYSQIVNDFQKGDIAEGYSVSREKKESFPLTVTSAQKNPTAFYLCASSPNRQFSPLHFGNGTRLTVT.

The gene calls are TRBV18 and TRBJ1-1; D is unclear. This CDR3 region has 13 residues. The V gene's germline CDR1 is KGHSH and CDR2 LQKENI. With 0 bases removed from V and 2 bases from J, the gap between germline ends came to 4 bases. This CDR3 is CASSPPGNTEAFF. Written as DNA, the CDR3 is TGTGCCAGCTCACCACCGGGCAACACTGAAGCTTTCTTT.

This clone was detected once. The chain joins TRBV6-2 or TRBV6-3 to TRBJ2-7; D is perhaps TRBD1 (6 bases). The CDR3 consists of 16 residues. Trimming shortened V by 5 bases and J by 2 bases, and 19 bases separated the two germline ends. Germline CDR1 is MNHEY and CDR2 is SVGEGT. This CDR3 is CASSPHPPDRAYEQYF. In nucleotides, the CDR3 is TGTGCCAGCAGTCCCCACCCCCCGGACAGAGCCTACGAGCAGTACTTC.